This T cell receptor beta chain was sequenced during a study of beta chain features in type 1 diabetes. There are many counts of this clone. Its antigen is unidentified. The whole isolated RNA underwent reverse transcription, so sequencing captured expressed TCRB transcripts. This table comes from immunoSEQ multiplex PCR, and its TCRdb copy is limited to in-frame clones, with some not included. The sample records 850,000 to 900,000 clones, roughly 15% being singletons. Study-wide findings and caveats: Moderate yet significant TCRB CDR3 shortening was seen in Type 1 diabetes patients in all four CD4+ subsets.

Trimming left V 5 bases short and J 1 base short, with 6 bases between. CDR1 and CDR2 from the germline V gene are LNHDA and SQIVND (reference sequence). This CDR3 comprises 14 residues. The chain carries TRBV19 and TRBJ2-6, with D uncertain. Sequenced input: naive CD4+ T cells from blood. The sequence was collected from a woman aged 18-29 years in good health. The CDR3 coding sequence is TGTGCCAGTAGTCGTCCGTCTGGGGCCAACGTCCTGACTTTC. It specifies CASSRPSGANVLTF. Looking up the rest from reference TRBV19 and TRBJ2-6 gives the full variable domain: DGGITQSPKYLFRKEGQNVTLSCEQNLNHDAMYWYRQDPGQGLRLIYYSQIVNDFQKGDIAEGYSVSREKKESFPLTVTSAQKNPTAFYLCASSRPSGANVLTFGAGSRLTVL.